Following are 30 T cell receptor beta chains from one sample sequenced in a study of blood T cell repertoires in COVID-19. Measured with immunoSEQ multiplex PCR; TCRdb has only the in-frame clones, and not every one. The table includes around 100,000 clones, roughly 83% detected once. The sequenced sample consisted of peripheral blood. The receptors here all came from a woman in her 70s with acute or convalescent COVID-19.

This clone showed up just once. The gene calls are TRBV2 and TRBJ1-5; possibly TRBD1 for D (5 bases). Trimming removed 4 bases from V and 10 bases from J, with 29 bases in between. From germline, CDR1 is SNHLY and CDR2 FYNNEI. The CDR3 extends over 18 amino acids. The CDR3 loop reads CASSVPRTTQGRRKPQHF. In DNA, the CDR3 is TGTGCCAGCAGTGTCCCTAGAACGACGCAGGGTAGGAGAAAACCCCAGCATTTT.

CDR3 residues: CATSAGGRGTDTQYF. CDR3 DNA sequence: TGTGCCACCTCCGCCGGGGGGAGGGGCACAGATACGCAGTATTTT. J is TRBJ2-3 and V is TRBV24-1, with 7 bases that match TRBD2. With V trimmed by 9 bases and J by 1 base, 9 bases remained unmatched. The CDR3 extends over 15 amino acids. CDR1 KGHDR and CDR2 SFDVKD come from the germline V gene.

In its sample, this clone was seen a few times. The CDR3 protein is CASSIGGAPSGANVLTF. CDR3 nucleotide sequence: TGTGCCAGTAGTATAGGGGGCGCGCCCTCTGGGGCCAACGTCCTGACTTTC. The chain employs TRBV19 and TRBJ2-6; tentative D call: TRBD1 (5 bases). The germline gives CDR1 LNHDA, CDR2 SQIVND (reference sequence). The CDR3 contains 17 residues. Trimming shortened V by 1 base and J by 0 bases, and 10 bases separated the two germline ends.

The chain couples TRBV5-1 to TRBJ2-4; the match to TRBD2 covers 7 bases. Germline V lookup: CDR1 SGHRS, CDR2 YFSETQ. This CDR3 is built from 13 residues. V was clipped by 3 bases and J by 5 bases; unmatched bases: 2. CDR3: CASSYGGENIQYF. DNA of the CDR3: TGCGCCAGCAGCTATGGGGGGGAAAACATTCAGTACTTC.

V and J are TRBV7-2 and TRBJ2-2; a possible D gene is TRBD2 (5 bases). This CDR3 spans 15 amino acids. Germline V gene data show CDR1 as SGHTA and CDR2 as FQGNSA. Deletions cut 3 bases from V and 4 bases from J, with 12 bases between. CDR3 bases: TGTGCCAGCAGCTTTCAGAGGGCGGGCACCGGGGAGCTGTTTTTT. It is translated as CASSFQRAGTGELFF.

This rearrangement joins TRBV6-1 to TRBJ1-3; TRBD1 might be the D (5 bases). The CDR3 is 15 amino acids. Germline CDR1 reads MNHNS; CDR2 reads SASEGT. The germline V and J ends were trimmed by 1 base and 0 bases, with 7 bases remaining between them. The CDR3 loop is CASSEGRASGNTIYF. CDR3 bases: TGTGCCAGCAGTGAAGGCAGGGCCTCTGGAAACACCATATATTTT.

A single count supports this clone. The V call is TRBV2, the J call TRBJ1-6; 8 positions agree with TRBD1. The CDR3 contains 14 residues. Per the germline V gene, CDR1 is SNHLY and CDR2 is FYNNEI. The trim removed 6 bases at V and 9 bases at J, leaving 7 bases unmatched. CDR3 loop: CASSSDRGSSPLHF. The DNA for the CDR3 is TGTGCCAGCAGCTCAGACAGGGGAAGTTCACCCCTCCACTTT.

The V gene is TRBV10-3, the J gene TRBJ1-4; D unresolved. The CDR3 is made up of 15 amino acids. V dropped 0 bases and J dropped 6 bases, with 11 bases sitting between them. Germline assignment: CDR1 ENHRY and CDR2 SYGVKD. The CDR3 reads CAISESRDSDEKLFF. The CDR3 bases are TGTGCCATCAGTGAGTCGAGGGATTCGGATGAAAAACTGTTTTTT.

Written as DNA, the CDR3 is TGTGCCAGCAGCTTGGTCTTATATGAGCAGTTCTTC. Its protein product is CASSLVLYEQFF. This chain uses TRBV5-5 with TRBJ2-1, with D hard to call. Trimming took off 0 bases at V and 8 bases at J, with 6 bases between the two ends. Germline lookup yields CDR1 SGHKS and CDR2 YYEKEE (reference sequence). CDR3 size: 12 residues. The full variable domain, with the rest looked up from reference TRBV5-5 and TRBJ2-1, is DAGVTQSPTHLIKTRGQQVTLRCSPISGHKSVSWYQQVLGQGPQFIFQYYEKEERGRGNFPDRFSARQFPNYSSELNVNALLLGDSALYLCASSLVLYEQFFGPGTRLTVL.

The rearrangement uses TRBV7-2 and TRBJ2-5, with a possible D match to TRBD2 (5 bases). CDR3 length: 13 residues. Germline V gene lookup returns CDR1 SGHTA and CDR2 FQGNSA. The V and J ends lost 0 bases and 4 bases respectively, with 6 bases between them. CDR3 sequence: CASSLARGETQYF. CDR3 nucleotides: TGTGCCAGCAGCTTAGCACGGGGAGAGACCCAGTACTTC. Combining the CDR3 with reference TRBV7-2 and TRBJ2-5 gives the whole variable domain GAGVSQSPSNKVTEKGKDVELRCDPISGHTALYWYRQSLGQGLEFLIYFQGNSAPDKSGLPSDRFSAERTGGSVSTLTIQRTQQEDSAVYLCASSLARGETQYFGPGTRLLVL.

The V gene is TRBV19, the J gene TRBJ2-1; possibly TRBD2 for D (5 bases). Germline assignment: CDR1 LNHDA and CDR2 SQIVND (reference sequence). This CDR3 region has 15 residues. Trimming took 3 bases from V and 3 from J, leaving 12 bases between them. The CDR3 DNA reads TGTGCCAGTAGTATTCAGGCGGGCAGCTACAATGAGCAGTTCTTC. Its translation is CASSIQAGSYNEQFF.

This chain connects TRBV10-3 to TRBJ2-3; 8 nucleotides line up with TRBD2. CDR1 ENHRY and CDR2 SYGVKD come from the germline V gene. V dropped 7 bases and J dropped 0; count of bases not matched to a gene: 6. The CDR3 extends over 15 amino acids. The CDR3 DNA is TGTGCCATCAAGATTAGCGGGGTTAGCACAGATACGCAGTATTTT. Protein: CAIKISGVSTDTQYF.

The chain recombines TRBV30 with TRBJ2-3, with D maybe TRBD2 (6 bases). V dropped 0 bases and J dropped 1 base, with 14 bases sitting between them. The germline V gene encodes CDR1 GTSNPN and CDR2 SVGIG (reference sequence). The CDR3 is made up of 16 amino acids. CDR3 protein: CAWSVRAERGTDTQYF. The DNA of the CDR3 is TGTGCCTGGAGTGTTCGCGCGGAGCGGGGCACAGATACGCAGTATTTT.

The genes are TRBV2 and TRBJ2-7, with TRBD1 matching 10 bases. CDR3 length: 16 residues. Unmatched junction bases numbered 11, after V lost 7 bases and J lost 2 bases. Germline CDR1 reads SNHLY; CDR2 reads FYNNEI. CDR3 protein: CASIKGTGALPYEQYF. CDR3 DNA: TGTGCCAGCATAAAGGGGACAGGGGCTCTCCCCTACGAGCAGTACTTC.

This clone was seen once. The chain employs TRBV29-1 and TRBJ2-2; 8 bases map to TRBD1. This CDR3 region has 12 residues. The germline V gene has CDR1 SQVTM and CDR2 ANQGSEA. J gave up 4 bases and V 7 bases, and 2 bases lay outside the gene matches. For the CDR3, the DNA is TGCAGCGCCACAGGGGGCACCGGGGAGCTGTTTTTT. Translated: CSATGGTGELFF.

This chain joins TRBV10-2 and TRBJ2-2; 14 bases line up with TRBD2. Germline V lookup: CDR1 WSHSY, CDR2 SAAADI. V dropped 7 bases and J dropped 6; count of bases not matched to a gene: 4. CDR3 size: 15 residues. The CDR3 DNA reads TGCGCCAGCAAGCCGGGACTAGCGGGAGCCGGGGAGCTGTTTTTT. Protein sequence: CASKPGLAGAGELFF.

The rearrangement uses TRBV3-1 (or the pseudogene TRBV3-2) and TRBJ1-2; D remains unclear. Per the germline V gene, CDR1 is LGHDT and CDR2 is YNNKEL (reference sequence). Trimming removed 7 bases from V and 2 bases from J, with 11 bases in between. The CDR3 runs to 13 residues. CDR3 residues: CASKSQSNYGYTF. CDR3 DNA sequence: TGTGCCAGCAAGAGCCAATCGAACTATGGCTACACCTTC.

The chain employs TRBV10-3 and TRBJ1-1, with unresolved D. V was pared by 3 bases and J by 1 base, with 6 bases between. CDR3 length equals 13 residues. Germline V lookup: CDR1 ENHRY, CDR2 SYGVKD. The CDR3 here is CAISEFGNTEAFF. CDR3 coding DNA: TGTGCCATCAGTGAATTCGGGAACACTGAAGCTTTCTTT.

This clone came up once. The gene calls are TRBV6-1 and TRBJ1-2, with D possibly TRBD1 on 6 matching bases. Germline loops: CDR1 MNHNS, CDR2 SASEGT. Trimming took 3 bases from V and 0 from J, leaving 11 bases between them. The CDR3 spans 15 residues. CDR3 protein: CASSEKTGPNYGYTF. Written as DNA, the CDR3 is TGTGCCAGCAGTGAGAAAACAGGGCCTAACTATGGCTACACCTTC.

The chain links TRBV5-1 to TRBJ2-3; 11 bases agree with TRBD2. The CDR3 covers 15 residues. Germline CDR1 SGHRS, CDR2 YFSETQ. The junction had 6 bases not matched to a gene; V was cut back by 6 bases and J by 3 bases. The CDR3 reads CASTISGRETDTQYF. The CDR3 region has the DNA TGCGCCAGCACGATTAGCGGGAGGGAAACAGATACGCAGTATTTT.

The V call is TRBV25-1, the J call TRBJ2-5, with 11 bases fitting TRBD1. Germline V gives CDR1 MGHDK, CDR2 SYGVNS. The CDR3 covers 15 residues. Losses at the gene ends were 5 bases for V and 4 bases for J; bases not matched to a gene: 6. CDR3: CASSPPGTGGETQYF. The CDR3 nucleotides read TGTGCCAGCAGTCCGCCCGGGACAGGGGGAGAGACCCAGTACTTC.

The chain is built from TRBV18 and TRBJ2-1; 7 positions agree with TRBD2. This CDR3 region has 15 residues. Germline CDR1 reads KGHSH; CDR2 reads LQKENI. After removal of 3 bases from V and 0 bases from J, the junction contained 2 bases not matched to a gene. The CDR3 DNA is TGTGCCAGCTCACCTAGGACTAGCTCCTACAATGAGCAGTTCTTC. It yields the protein CASSPRTSSYNEQFF.

The rearrangement links TRBV28 to TRBJ1-1; the D gene is possibly TRBD1 (6 bases). Germline CDR1 and CDR2: MDHEN and SYDVKM. The germline V and J ends were trimmed by 6 bases and 10 bases, with 21 bases remaining between them. The CDR3 spans 14 residues. The CDR3 bases are TGTGCCAGCAGCTCCGGAGGGGGGGCCAGAGGAGCTTTCTTT. Residues: CASSSGGGARGAFF.

In this sample, this clone turned up once. This chain connects TRBV2 to TRBJ1-6, with TRBD1 matching 9 bases. This CDR3 is built from 15 residues. V dropped 5 bases and J dropped 10; count of bases not matched to a gene: 9. Germline CDR1 is SNHLY and CDR2 is FYNNEI. CDR3 amino acids: CASSIGTGLVSPLHF. CDR3 in DNA: TGTGCCAGCAGTATCGGGACAGGGCTTGTCTCACCCCTCCACTTT.

The chain uses TRBV19 and TRBJ1-1, with unresolved D. Looked up from germline, CDR1 is LNHDA and CDR2 is SQIVND (reference sequence). V lost 7 bases and J lost 5, with 14 bases in between. The CDR3 length is 13 residues. The CDR3 is CASTSGWGTEAFF. The DNA of the CDR3 is TGTGCCAGTACCAGCGGGTGGGGAACTGAAGCTTTCTTT.

The V and J genes are TRBV6-6 and TRBJ2-7, with 7 bases matching TRBD2. V lost 4 bases, J lost 5 bases, and 8 bases stayed unmatched. Germline CDR1 MNHNY, CDR2 SVGAGI (reference sequence). The CDR3 is 14 amino acids. The CDR3 DNA is TGTGCCAGCAGTTGGGGGGGAGGTACCGACGAGCAGTACTTC. It codes for CASSWGGGTDEQYF.

This chain links TRBV6-4 with TRBJ1-1, with 7 bases identical to TRBD1. Trimming at V came to 11 bases and at J to 4 bases, leaving 10 bases not matched to a gene. This CDR3 spans 13 amino acids. CDR1 is MRHNA, CDR2 SNTAGT, per germline. The CDR3 DNA is TGTGCCCCCCGGGAGGGGGCGAGCACTGAAGCTTTCTTT. This encodes CAPREGASTEAFF.

The chain is built from TRBV4-1 and TRBJ2-1, with unresolved D. The CDR3 totals 16 residues. The V end was cut by 1 base, the J end by 0 bases, with 10 bases between. Looked up from germline, CDR1 is MGHRA and CDR2 is YSYEKL. The CDR3 coding sequence is TGCGCCAGCAGCCAAGTTGGCCGGGTCTCCTACAATGAGCAGTTCTTC. Translation: CASSQVGRVSYNEQFF.

The chain employs TRBV7-6 and TRBJ2-7; weak D call: TRBD2 (5 bases). Germline CDR1 and CDR2: SGHVS and FNYEAQ. CDR3 length: 15 amino acids. Trimming left V 6 bases short and J 0 bases short, with 15 bases between. For the CDR3, the DNA is TGTGCCAGCAGTTACGACGAGGGCTTCTCCTACGAGCAGTACTTC. Translating it yields CASSYDEGFSYEQYF.

The rearrangement links TRBV24-1 to TRBJ2-3; D remains unclear. This CDR3 contains 17 residues. The V and J ends lost 2 bases and 0 bases respectively, with 14 bases between them. Germline assignment: CDR1 KGHDR and CDR2 SFDVKD. The CDR3 spells CATSDSPTTPSTDTQYF. CDR3 nucleotides: TGTGCCACCAGTGATTCCCCGACAACACCCAGCACAGATACGCAGTATTTT.